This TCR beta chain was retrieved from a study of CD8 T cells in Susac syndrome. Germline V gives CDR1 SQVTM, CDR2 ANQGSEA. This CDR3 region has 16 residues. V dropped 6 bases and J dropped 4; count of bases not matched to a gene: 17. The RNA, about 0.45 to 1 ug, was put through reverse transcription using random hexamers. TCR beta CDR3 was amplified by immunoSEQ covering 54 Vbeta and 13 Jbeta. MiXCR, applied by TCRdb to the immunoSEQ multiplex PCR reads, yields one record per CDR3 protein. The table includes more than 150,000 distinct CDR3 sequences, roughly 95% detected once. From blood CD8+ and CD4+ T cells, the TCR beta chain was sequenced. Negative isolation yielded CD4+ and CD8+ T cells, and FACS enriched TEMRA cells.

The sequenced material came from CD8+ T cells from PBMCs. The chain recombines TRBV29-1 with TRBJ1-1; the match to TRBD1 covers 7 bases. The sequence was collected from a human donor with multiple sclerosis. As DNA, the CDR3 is TGCAGCGTAGTTGGGTTGACAGGGTCGGCGAGCACTGAAGCTTTCTTT. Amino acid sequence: CSVVGLTGSASTEAFF.